The 17 T cell receptor beta chains below all came from one sample that was sequenced in a study of blood T cell repertoires in COVID-19. Using immunoSEQ multiplex PCR, the repertoire was profiled, and TCRdb retains in-frame clones only, with some absent. The sample records fewer than 350,000 clones, roughly 93% being singletons. The source material was PBMCs or T cells enriched from blood (not recorded which). Receptors originate from a woman aged 40 to 55 with acute COVID-19.

This sequence joins TRBV4-2 and TRBJ1-2, with D tentatively TRBD1 (6 bases). The V end was cut by 11 bases, the J end by 2 bases, with 15 bases between. Germline V gene data show CDR1 as LGHNA and CDR2 as YNFKEQ. The CDR3 has 13 amino acids. The CDR3 DNA is TGTGCCGTCCGGGACACCGGGAACTATGGCTACACCTTC. Its translation is CAVRDTGNYGYTF.

This chain joins TRBV10-3 and TRBJ1-5; D unresolved. Germline-derived CDR1 and CDR2 are ENHRY and SYGVKD. Trimming took 7 bases from V and 2 from J, leaving 12 bases between them. The CDR3 has 14 amino acids. The CDR3 spells CAINGFEGNQPQHF. Here the CDR3 DNA reads TGTGCCATCAACGGGTTCGAGGGCAATCAGCCCCAGCATTTT.

The rearrangement joins TRBV2 to TRBJ2-1, with TRBD2 matching 12 bases. The CDR3 is 15 amino acids. Germline V lookup: CDR1 SNHLY, CDR2 FYNNEI. Unmatched junction bases numbered 8, after V lost 8 bases and J lost 6 bases. CDR3 sequence: CASLLTSGGSNEQFF. CDR3 nucleotides: TGTGCCAGCCTTTTGACTAGCGGGGGCTCCAATGAGCAGTTCTTC.

The chain is built from TRBV6-2 or TRBV6-3 and TRBJ2-2; 9 positions match TRBD1. The germline V gene has CDR1 MNHEY and CDR2 SVGEGT. CDR3 size: 17 residues. Trimming took 6 bases from V and 4 from J; bases not matched to a gene: 12. This CDR3 is CASSSLDRGRSTGELFF. The CDR3 nucleotides read TGTGCCAGCAGCTCCCTGGACAGGGGTCGTAGCACCGGGGAGCTGTTTTTT.

The gene calls are TRBV14 and TRBJ2-6; no definite D call. V lost 9 bases to trimming and J lost 0 bases, with 6 bases between them. This CDR3 region has 13 residues. Looked up from germline, CDR1 is SGHDN and CDR2 is FVKESK. The CDR3 here is CASRDSGANVLTF. CDR3 bases: TGTGCCAGTAGAGACTCTGGGGCCAACGTCCTGACTTTC.

The chain is built from TRBV3-1 (or the pseudogene TRBV3-2) and TRBJ2-5; 13 bases are shared with TRBD2. Trimming took 0 bases from V and 5 from J; bases not matched to a gene: 9. Germline V gene sequence: CDR1 LGHDT, CDR2 YNNKEL (reference sequence). This CDR3 region has 18 residues. The CDR3 is CASSQDLGLAGVKETQYF. The DNA for the CDR3 is TGTGCCAGCAGCCAAGATCTCGGACTAGCGGGGGTTAAGGAGACCCAGTACTTC.

This chain links TRBV14 with TRBJ2-1; TRBD2 matches 8 bases. V was clipped by 1 base and J by 15 bases; unmatched bases: 8. Looked up from germline, CDR1 is SGHDN and CDR2 is FVKESK. The CDR3 is 13 residues long. CDR3 in amino acids: CASSQGLAGRWFF. The DNA for the CDR3 is TGTGCCAGCAGCCAAGGGTTAGCGGGGCGATGGTTCTTC.

The rearrangement joins TRBV28 to TRBJ2-7; 10 nucleotides match TRBD1. In germline, CDR1 is MDHEN, CDR2 SYDVKM. This CDR3 has 15 residues. The V segment lost 6 bases and the J segment 4 bases; nucleotides outside the gene matches: 9. The CDR3 reads CASRATGQGSYEQYF. The CDR3 DNA follows: TGTGCCAGCAGGGCCACGGGACAGGGGAGTTACGAGCAGTACTTC.

The rearrangement uses TRBV18 and TRBJ2-7; 8 nucleotides match TRBD1. The CDR3 sequence is 15 residues long. Per germline, CDR1 KGHSH and CDR2 LQKENI. The V segment lost 6 bases and the J segment 0 bases; nucleotides outside the gene matches: 7. In DNA, the CDR3 is TGTGCCAGCTCCCCCCGGCAGGGGGCCTCCTACGAGCAGTACTTC. This gives the protein CASSPRQGASYEQYF.

V is TRBV7-2 and J is TRBJ2-4; 7 bases align to TRBD1. CDR3 length equals 16 residues. The J segment lost 4 bases and the V segment lost 2 bases, leaving 8 bases of the junction unmatched. Germline CDR1 reads SGHTA; CDR2 reads FQGNSA. In DNA form, the CDR3 reads TGTGCCAGCAGCTTAAGTCTGCGACAGGGAAAAAACATTCAGTACTTC. It yields the protein CASSLSLRQGKNIQYF.

This sequence joins TRBV19 and TRBJ2-7; 10 nucleotides match TRBD1. The CDR3 spans 16 residues. CDR1 and CDR2 (germline): LNHDA, SQIVND (reference sequence). Losses at the gene ends were 4 bases for V and 3 bases for J; bases not matched to a gene: 9. CDR3 in DNA: TGTGCCAGTAGTACCTCCCCCCGGGACAGGGGCTACGAGCAGTACTTC. Residues: CASSTSPRDRGYEQYF.

The chain combines TRBV18 with TRBJ1-2; 7 bases align to TRBD1. The germline gives CDR1 KGHSH, CDR2 LQKENI. Germline trimming cut 7 bases from V and 3 bases from J; bases unmatched to any gene: 5. CDR3 length: 13 residues. The DNA for the CDR3 is TGTGCCAGCTTGCCAGACAGGGACTATGGCTACACCTTC. Translating gives CASLPDRDYGYTF.

The chain carries TRBV27 and TRBJ2-7; maybe TRBD1 (6 bases). The V gene's germline CDR1 is MNHEY and CDR2 SMNVEV (reference sequence). With 5 bases removed from V and 2 bases from J, the gap between germline ends came to 19 bases. The CDR3 spans 16 residues. This CDR3 is CASSLDSQGFAYEQYF. The CDR3, as DNA: TGTGCCAGCAGTCTAGACTCTCAGGGGTTTGCCTACGAGCAGTACTTC.

This clone was counted once. This specimen includes other DNA sequences encoding the same CDR3. This sequence joins TRBV18 and TRBJ1-3; a weak D match, TRBD1 (5 bases). V was cut by 1 base and J by 1 base, with 5 bases left in between. Germline V gene sequence: CDR1 KGHSH, CDR2 LQKENI. The CDR3 runs to 14 residues. The CDR3 DNA sequence: TGTGCCAGCTCACCACAGGGGTCTGGAAACACCATATATTTT. This gives the protein CASSPQGSGNTIYF.

This chain uses TRBV7-2 with TRBJ1-5, with D uncertain. The ends were cut back, 5 bases at V and 4 bases at J, with 9 bases in the middle. This CDR3 contains 13 residues. Germline assignment: CDR1 SGHTA and CDR2 FQGNSA. The CDR3 is CASSPRVNQPQHF. For the CDR3, the DNA is TGTGCCAGCAGCCCCCGGGTAAATCAGCCCCAGCATTTT.

V usage is TRBV15 and J usage is TRBJ2-1; the D is unclear. The germline V gene encodes CDR1 LNHNV and CDR2 YYDKDF (reference sequence). This CDR3 has 13 residues. V gave up 1 base and J gave up 8 bases, with 9 bases separating them. The CDR3 sequence: CATSRGLTYEQFF. The CDR3 bases are TGTGCCACCAGCAGAGGCCTAACGTATGAGCAGTTCTTC. The entire variable domain, with the rest obtained from reference TRBV15 and TRBJ2-1, is as follows: DAMVIQNPRYQVTQFGKPVTLSCSQTLNHNVMYWYQQKSSQAPKLLFHYYDKDFNNEADTPDNFQSRRPNTSFCFLDIRSPGLGDTAMYLCATSRGLTYEQFFGPGTRLTVL.

This chain connects TRBV2 to TRBJ2-7; D remains unclear. The length of the CDR3 is 12 residues. The V end was cut by 5 bases, the J end by 0 bases, with 5 bases between. Germline CDR1 SNHLY, CDR2 FYNNEI. CDR3: CASSWSSYEQYF. The CDR3 DNA follows: TGTGCCAGCAGTTGGAGCTCCTACGAGCAGTACTTC.